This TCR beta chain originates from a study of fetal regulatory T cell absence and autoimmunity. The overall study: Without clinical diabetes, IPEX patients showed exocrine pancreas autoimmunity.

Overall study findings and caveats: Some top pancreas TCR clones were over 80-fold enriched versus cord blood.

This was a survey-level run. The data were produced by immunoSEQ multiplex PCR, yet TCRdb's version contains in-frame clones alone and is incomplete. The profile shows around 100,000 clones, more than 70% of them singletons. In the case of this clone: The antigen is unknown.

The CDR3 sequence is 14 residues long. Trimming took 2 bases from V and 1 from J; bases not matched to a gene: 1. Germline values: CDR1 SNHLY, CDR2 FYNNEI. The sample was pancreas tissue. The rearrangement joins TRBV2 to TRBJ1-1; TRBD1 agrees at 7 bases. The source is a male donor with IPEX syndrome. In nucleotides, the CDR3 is TGTGCCAGCAGTGAACGGGACAGGAACACTGAAGCTTTCTTT. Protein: CASSERDRNTEAFF.